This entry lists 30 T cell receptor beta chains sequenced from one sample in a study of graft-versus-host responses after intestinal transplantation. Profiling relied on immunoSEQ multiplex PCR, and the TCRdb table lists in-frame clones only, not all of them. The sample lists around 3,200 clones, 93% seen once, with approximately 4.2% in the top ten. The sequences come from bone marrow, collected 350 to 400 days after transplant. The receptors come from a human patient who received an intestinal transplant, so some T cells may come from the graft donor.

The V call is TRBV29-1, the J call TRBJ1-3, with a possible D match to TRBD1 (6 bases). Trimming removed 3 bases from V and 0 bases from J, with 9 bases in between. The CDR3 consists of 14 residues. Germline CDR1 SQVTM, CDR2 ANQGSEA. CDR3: CSVEDSLSGNTIYF. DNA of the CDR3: TGCAGCGTTGAGGACAGCCTCTCTGGAAACACCATATATTTT. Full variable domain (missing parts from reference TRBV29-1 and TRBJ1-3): SAVISQKPSRDICQRGTSLTIQCQVDSQVTMMFWYRQQPGQSLTLIATANQGSEATYESGFVIDKFPISRPNLTFSTLTVSNMSPEDSSIYLCSVEDSLSGNTIYFGEGSWLTVV.

The CDR3 reads CASSYSGTGSYEQYF. The CDR3 nucleotides are TGTGCCAGCAGTTACTCCGGGACAGGGTCCTACGAGCAGTACTTC. V and J are TRBV6-6 and TRBJ2-7; 9 bases line up with TRBD1. This CDR3 is 15 amino acids long. The ends lost 0 bases at V and 1 base at J; junction bases unmatched: 1. From germline, CDR1 is MNHNY and CDR2 SVGAGI (reference sequence).

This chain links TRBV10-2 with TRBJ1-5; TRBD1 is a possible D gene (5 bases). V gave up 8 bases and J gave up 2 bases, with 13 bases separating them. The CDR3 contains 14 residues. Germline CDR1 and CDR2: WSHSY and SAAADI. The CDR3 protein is CASSYLRGNQPQHF. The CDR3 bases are TGCGCCAGCTCCTACCTCAGGGGCAATCAGCCCCAGCATTTT.

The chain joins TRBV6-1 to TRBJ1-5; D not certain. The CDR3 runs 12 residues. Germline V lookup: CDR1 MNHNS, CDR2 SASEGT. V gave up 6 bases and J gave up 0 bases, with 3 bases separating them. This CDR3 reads CASRNSNQPQHF. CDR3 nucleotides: TGTGCCAGCAGGAATAGCAATCAGCCCCAGCATTTT.

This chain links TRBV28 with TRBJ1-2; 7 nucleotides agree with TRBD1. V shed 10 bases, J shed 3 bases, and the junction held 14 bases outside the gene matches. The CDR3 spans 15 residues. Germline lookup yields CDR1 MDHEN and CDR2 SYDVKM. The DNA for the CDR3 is TGTGCCAACTTACCTAGGAGGGACAGATACTATGGCTACACCTTC. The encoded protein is CANLPRRDRYYGYTF.

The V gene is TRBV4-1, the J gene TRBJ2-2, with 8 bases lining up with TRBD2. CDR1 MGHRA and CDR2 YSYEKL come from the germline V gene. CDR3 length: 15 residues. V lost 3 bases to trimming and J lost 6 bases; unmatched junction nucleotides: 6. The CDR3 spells CASSHSGRTAGELFF. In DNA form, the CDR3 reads TGCGCCAGCAGCCACAGCGGGAGAACGGCCGGGGAGCTGTTTTTT.

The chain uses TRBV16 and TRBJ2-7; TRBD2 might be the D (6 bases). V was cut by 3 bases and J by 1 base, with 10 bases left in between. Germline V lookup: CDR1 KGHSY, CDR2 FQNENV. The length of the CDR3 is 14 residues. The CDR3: CASSQLGRSYEQYF. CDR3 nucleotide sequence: TGTGCCAGCAGCCAGCTCGGGAGATCCTACGAGCAGTACTTC.

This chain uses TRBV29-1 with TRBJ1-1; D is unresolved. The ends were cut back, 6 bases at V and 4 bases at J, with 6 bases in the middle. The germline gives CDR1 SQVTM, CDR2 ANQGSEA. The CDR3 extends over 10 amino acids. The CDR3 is CSVGVTEAFF. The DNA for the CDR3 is TGCAGCGTGGGAGTCACTGAAGCTTTCTTT.

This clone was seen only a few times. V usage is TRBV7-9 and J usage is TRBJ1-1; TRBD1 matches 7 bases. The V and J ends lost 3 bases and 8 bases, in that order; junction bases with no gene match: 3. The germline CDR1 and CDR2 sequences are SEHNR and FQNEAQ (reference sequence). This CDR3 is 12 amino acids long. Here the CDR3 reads CASSLGQKEAFF. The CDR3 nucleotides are TGTGCCAGCAGCTTGGGACAGAAAGAAGCTTTCTTT.

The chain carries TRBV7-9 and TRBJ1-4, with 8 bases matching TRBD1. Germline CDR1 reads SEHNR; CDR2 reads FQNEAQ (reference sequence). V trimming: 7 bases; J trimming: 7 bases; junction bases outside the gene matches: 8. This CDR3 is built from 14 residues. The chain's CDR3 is CASNGQGRFEKLFF. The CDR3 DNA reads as TGTGCCAGCAACGGACAGGGACGGTTTGAAAAACTGTTTTTT.

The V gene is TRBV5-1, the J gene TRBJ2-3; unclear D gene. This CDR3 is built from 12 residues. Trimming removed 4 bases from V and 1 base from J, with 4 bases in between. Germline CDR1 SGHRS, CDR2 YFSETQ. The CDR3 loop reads CASSTGTDTQYF. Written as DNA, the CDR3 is TGCGCCAGCAGCACGGGCACAGATACGCAGTATTTT.

CDR3 DNA sequence: TGCGCCAGCAGCCAGACAGCTTCCTACGAGCAGTACTTC. Its protein is CASSQTASYEQYF. The chain joins TRBV4-1 to TRBJ2-7; possibly TRBD1 for D (5 bases). The CDR3 contains 13 residues. V gave up 3 bases and J gave up 1 base, with 7 bases separating them. The germline V gene encodes CDR1 MGHRA and CDR2 YSYEKL.

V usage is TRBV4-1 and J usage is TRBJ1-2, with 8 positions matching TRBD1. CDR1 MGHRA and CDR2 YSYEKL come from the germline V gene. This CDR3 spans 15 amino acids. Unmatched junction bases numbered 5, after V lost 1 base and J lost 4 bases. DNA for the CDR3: TGCGCCAGCAGCCAAGGAGACAGGGGTTCCTATGGCTACACCTTC. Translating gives CASSQGDRGSYGYTF.

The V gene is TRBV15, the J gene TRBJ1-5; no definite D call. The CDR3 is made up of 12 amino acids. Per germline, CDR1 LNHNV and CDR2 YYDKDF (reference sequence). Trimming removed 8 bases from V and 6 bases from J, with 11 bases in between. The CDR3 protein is CATLKPGQPQHF. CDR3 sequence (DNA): TGTGCCACCCTAAAGCCGGGTCAGCCCCAGCATTTT.

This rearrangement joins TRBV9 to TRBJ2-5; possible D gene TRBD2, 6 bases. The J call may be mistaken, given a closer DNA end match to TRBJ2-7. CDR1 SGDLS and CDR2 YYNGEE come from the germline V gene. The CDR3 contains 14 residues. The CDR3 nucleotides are TGTGCCAGCAGCGTAGGGAGCGGGTCGTACGAGCAGTACTTC. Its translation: CASSVGSGSYEQYF.

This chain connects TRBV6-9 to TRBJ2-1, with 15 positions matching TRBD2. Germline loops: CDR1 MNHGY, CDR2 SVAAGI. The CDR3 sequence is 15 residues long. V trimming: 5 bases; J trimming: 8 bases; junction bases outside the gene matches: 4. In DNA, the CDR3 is TGTGCCAGCAGTGGGACTAGCGGGGGGTCGGATGAGCAGTTCTTC. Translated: CASSGTSGGSDEQFF.

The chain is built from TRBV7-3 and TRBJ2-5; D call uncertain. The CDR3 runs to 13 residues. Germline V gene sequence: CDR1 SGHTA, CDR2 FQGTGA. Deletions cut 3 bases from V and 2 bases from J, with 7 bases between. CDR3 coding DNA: TGTGCCAGCAGCTTTTCAGTGCAAGAGACCCAGTACTTC. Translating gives CASSFSVQETQYF. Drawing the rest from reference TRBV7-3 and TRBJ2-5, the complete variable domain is GAGVSQTPSNKVTEKGKYVELRCDPISGHTALYWYRQSLGQGPEFLIYFQGTGAADDSGLPNDRFFAVRPEGSVSTLKIQRTERGDSAVYLCASSFSVQETQYFGPGTRLLVL.

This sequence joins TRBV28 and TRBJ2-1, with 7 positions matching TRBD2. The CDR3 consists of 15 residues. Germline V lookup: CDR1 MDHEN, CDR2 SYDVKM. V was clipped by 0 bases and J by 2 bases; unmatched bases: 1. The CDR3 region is CASSLWRETYNEQFF. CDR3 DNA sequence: TGTGCCAGCAGTTTATGGCGGGAGACCTACAATGAGCAGTTCTTC.

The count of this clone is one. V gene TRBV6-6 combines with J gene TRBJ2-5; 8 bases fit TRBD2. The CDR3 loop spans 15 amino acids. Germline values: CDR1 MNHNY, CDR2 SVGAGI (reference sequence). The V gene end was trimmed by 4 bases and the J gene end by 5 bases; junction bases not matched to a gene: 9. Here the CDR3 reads CASSSLAGKGETQYF. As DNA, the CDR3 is TGTGCCAGCAGTTCTTTAGCGGGAAAAGGGGAGACCCAGTACTTC.

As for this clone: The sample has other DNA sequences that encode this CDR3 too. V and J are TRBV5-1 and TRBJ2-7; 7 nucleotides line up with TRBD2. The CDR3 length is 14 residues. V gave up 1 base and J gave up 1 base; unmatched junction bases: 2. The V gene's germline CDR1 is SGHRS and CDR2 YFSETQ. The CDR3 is CASSLWGGSYEQYF. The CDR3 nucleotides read TGCGCCAGCAGCTTGTGGGGGGGTTCCTACGAGCAGTACTTC. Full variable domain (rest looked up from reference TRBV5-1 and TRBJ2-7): KAGVTQTPRYLIKTRGQQVTLSCSPISGHRSVSWYQQTPGQGLQFLFEYFSETQRNKGNFPGRFSGRQFSNSRSEMNVSTLELGDSALYLCASSLWGGSYEQYFGPGTRLTVT.

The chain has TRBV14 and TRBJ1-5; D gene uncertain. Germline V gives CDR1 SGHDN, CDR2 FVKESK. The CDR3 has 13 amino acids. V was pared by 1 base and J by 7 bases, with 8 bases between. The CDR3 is CASSQGFKQPQHF. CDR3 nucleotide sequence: TGTGCCAGCAGCCAAGGATTTAAACAGCCCCAGCATTTT.

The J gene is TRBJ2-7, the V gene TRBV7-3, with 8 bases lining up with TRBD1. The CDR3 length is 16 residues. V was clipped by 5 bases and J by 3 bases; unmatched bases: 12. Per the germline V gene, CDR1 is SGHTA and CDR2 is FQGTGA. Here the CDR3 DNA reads TGTGCCAGCAGCCTAGCCGGGACAGGTGGCGGCTACGAGCAGTACTTC. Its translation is CASSLAGTGGGYEQYF.

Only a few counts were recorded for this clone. CDR3 sequence reads: CASSVRALLSGNTIYF. The CDR3 DNA sequence: TGTGCCAGCAGTGTCAGGGCCCTTCTCTCTGGAAACACCATATATTTT. The V gene is TRBV6-1, the J gene TRBJ1-3, with D possibly matching TRBD1 (5 bases). Trimming removed 4 bases at V and 0 bases at J, with 13 bases between. The CDR3 has 16 amino acids. CDR1 MNHNS and CDR2 SASEGT come from the germline V gene.

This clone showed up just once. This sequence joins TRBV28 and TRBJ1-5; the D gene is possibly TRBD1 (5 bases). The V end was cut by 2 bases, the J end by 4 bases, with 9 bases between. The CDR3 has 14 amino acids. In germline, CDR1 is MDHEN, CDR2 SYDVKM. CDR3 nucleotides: TGTGCCAGCAGTTTAGGGACGGTAAATCAGCCCCAGCATTTT. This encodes CASSLGTVNQPQHF.

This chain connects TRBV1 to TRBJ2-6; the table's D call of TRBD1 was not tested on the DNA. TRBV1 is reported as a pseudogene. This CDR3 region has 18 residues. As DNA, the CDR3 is TGCACCAGCAGCACAGAACGTTTGTCACAAAGTCGGGCCAACGTCCTGACTTTC. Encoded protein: CTSSTERLSQSRANVLTF.

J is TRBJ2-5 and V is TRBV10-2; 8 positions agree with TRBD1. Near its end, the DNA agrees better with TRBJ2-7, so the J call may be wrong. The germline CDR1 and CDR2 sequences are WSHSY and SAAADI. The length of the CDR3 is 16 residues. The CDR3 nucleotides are TGCGCCAGCAGTGACAGTTGGCAGACAGGGGACTACGAGCAGTACTTC. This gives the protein CASSDSWQTGDYEQYF.

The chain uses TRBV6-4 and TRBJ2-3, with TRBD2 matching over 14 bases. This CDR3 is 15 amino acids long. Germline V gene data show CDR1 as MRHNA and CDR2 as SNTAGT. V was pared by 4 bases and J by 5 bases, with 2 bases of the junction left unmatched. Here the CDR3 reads CASSATSGGGDTQYF. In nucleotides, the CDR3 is TGTGCCAGCAGTGCGACTAGCGGGGGGGGAGATACGCAGTATTTT.

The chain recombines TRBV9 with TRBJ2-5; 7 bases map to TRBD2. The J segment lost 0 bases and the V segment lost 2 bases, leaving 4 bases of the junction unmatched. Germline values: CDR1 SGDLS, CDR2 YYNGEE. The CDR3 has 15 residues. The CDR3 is CASSVSAGYQETQYF. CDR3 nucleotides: TGTGCCAGCAGCGTTTCAGCGGGGTACCAAGAGACCCAGTACTTC.

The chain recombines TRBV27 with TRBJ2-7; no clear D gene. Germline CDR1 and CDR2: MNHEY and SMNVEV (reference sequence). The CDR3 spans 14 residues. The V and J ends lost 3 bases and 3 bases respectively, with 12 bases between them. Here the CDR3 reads CASSLVHPGYEQYF. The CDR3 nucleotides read TGTGCCAGCAGTTTGGTACACCCCGGCTACGAGCAGTACTTC.

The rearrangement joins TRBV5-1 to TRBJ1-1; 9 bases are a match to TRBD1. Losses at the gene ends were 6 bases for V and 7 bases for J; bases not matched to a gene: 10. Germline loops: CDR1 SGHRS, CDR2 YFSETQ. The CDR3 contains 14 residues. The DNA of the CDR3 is TGCGCCAGCACCCTACGACAGGGGGTGGATGAAGCTTTCTTT. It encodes CASTLRQGVDEAFF.